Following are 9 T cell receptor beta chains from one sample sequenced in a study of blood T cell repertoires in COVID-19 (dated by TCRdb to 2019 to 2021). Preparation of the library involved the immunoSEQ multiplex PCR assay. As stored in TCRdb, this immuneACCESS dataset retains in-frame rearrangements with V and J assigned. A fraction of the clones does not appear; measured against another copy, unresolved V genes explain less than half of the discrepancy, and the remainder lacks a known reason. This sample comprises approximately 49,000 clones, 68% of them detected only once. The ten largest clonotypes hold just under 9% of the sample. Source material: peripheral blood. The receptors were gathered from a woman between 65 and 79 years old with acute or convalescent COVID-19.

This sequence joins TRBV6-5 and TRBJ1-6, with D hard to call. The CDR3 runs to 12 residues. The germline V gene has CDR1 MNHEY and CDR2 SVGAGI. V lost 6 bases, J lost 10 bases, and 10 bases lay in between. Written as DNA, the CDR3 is TGTGCCAGCAGGAGGGCAGGATCACCCCTCCACTTT. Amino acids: CASRRAGSPLHF.

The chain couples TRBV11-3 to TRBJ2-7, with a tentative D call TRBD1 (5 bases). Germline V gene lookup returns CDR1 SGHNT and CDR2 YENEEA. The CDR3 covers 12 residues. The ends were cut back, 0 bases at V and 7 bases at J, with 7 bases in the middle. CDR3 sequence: CASSLDAGEQYF. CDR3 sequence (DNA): TGTGCCAGCAGCTTAGATGCAGGGGAGCAGTACTTC. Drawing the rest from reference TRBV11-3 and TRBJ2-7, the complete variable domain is EAGVVQSPRYKIIEKKQPVAFWCNPISGHNTLYWYLQNLGQGPELLIRYENEEAVDDSQLPKDRFSAERLKGVDSTLKIQPAELGDSAVYLCASSLDAGEQYFGPGTRLTVT.

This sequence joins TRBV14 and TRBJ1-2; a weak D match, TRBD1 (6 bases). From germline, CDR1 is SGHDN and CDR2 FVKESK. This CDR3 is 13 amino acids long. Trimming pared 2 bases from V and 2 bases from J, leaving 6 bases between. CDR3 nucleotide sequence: TGTGCCAGCAGCCAACAGGGGAACTATGGCTACACCTTC. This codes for CASSQQGNYGYTF.

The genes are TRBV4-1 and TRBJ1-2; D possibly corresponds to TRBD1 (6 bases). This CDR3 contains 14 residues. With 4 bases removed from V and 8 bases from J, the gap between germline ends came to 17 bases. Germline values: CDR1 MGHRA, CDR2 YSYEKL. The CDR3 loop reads CASSLLFRGTGYTF. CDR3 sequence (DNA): TGCGCCAGCAGCCTCCTTTTTAGGGGGACCGGCTACACCTTC.

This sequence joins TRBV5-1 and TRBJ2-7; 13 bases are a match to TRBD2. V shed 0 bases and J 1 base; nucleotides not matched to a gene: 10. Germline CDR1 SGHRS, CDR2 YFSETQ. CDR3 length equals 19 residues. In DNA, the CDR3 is TGCGCCAGCAGCTTGGGTCGGCGACTAGCGGGGGGCCGATCCTACGAGCAGTACTTC. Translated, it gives CASSLGRRLAGGRSYEQYF. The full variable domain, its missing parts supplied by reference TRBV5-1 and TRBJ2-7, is KAGVTQTPRYLIKTRGQQVTLSCSPISGHRSVSWYQQTPGQGLQFLFEYFSETQRNKGNFPGRFSGRQFSNSRSEMNVSTLELGDSALYLCASSLGRRLAGGRSYEQYFGPGTRLTVT.

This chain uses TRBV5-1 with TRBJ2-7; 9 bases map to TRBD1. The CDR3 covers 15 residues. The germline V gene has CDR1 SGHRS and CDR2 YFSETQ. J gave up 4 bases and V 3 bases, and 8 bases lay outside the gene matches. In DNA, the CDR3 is TGCGCCAGCAGCTGGGACCGACAGGGGGGTTACGAGCAGTACTTC. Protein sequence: CASSWDRQGGYEQYF. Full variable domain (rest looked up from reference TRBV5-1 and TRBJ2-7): KAGVTQTPRYLIKTRGQQVTLSCSPISGHRSVSWYQQTPGQGLQFLFEYFSETQRNKGNFPGRFSGRQFSNSRSEMNVSTLELGDSALYLCASSWDRQGGYEQYFGPGTRLTVT.

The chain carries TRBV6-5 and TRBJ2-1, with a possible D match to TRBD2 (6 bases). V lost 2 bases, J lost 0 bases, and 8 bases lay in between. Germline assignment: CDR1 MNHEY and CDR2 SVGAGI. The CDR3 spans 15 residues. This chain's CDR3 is CASSYAGFSYNEQFF. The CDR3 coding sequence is TGTGCCAGCAGTTACGCGGGGTTCTCCTACAATGAGCAGTTCTTC.

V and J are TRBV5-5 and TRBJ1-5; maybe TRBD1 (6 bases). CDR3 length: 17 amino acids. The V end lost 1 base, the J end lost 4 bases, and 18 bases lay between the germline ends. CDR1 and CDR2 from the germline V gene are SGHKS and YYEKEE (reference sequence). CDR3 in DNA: TGTGCCAGCAGCTTGATTTGGAGCAGGGGAACTAATCAGCCCCAGCATTTT. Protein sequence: CASSLIWSRGTNQPQHF.

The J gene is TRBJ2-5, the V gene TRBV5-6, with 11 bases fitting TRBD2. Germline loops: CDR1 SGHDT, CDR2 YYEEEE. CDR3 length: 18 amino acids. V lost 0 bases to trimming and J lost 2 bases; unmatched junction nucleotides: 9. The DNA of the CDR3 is TGTGCCAGCAGCTTGGCCAGGCTAGCGGGGGGATTACAAGAGACCCAGTACTTC. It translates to CASSLARLAGGLQETQYF.